This T cell receptor (beta chain) was profiled in a study of blood T cell repertoires in COVID-19 (dated by TCRdb to the early 2020s). As for the study more broadly: The collaborator samples originated in the United States, Italy and Spain and spanned the acute and convalescent phases of COVID-19. Nearly every sample came with metadata listing a de-identified subject ID, COVID-19 status, age in years and sex. Where HLA class I and class II types were available, the types were taken from metadata supplied by the sample provider, not from assay-based typing. The samples were drawn from the first 160 participants of the ongoing ImmuneRACE study and from 950 to 1,500 subjects provided by 6 global collaborators. The dataset comprised deeply sampled blood TCRbeta repertoires from subjects exposed to, actively infected with, or recovered from COVID-19. The repertoires were released in a freely available public database meant as a resource for research on the immune response to SARS-CoV-2. The material from the prospective study consisted of cDNA or gDNA derived from T cells, B-cell-depleted T cells, or PBMCs. Broader findings and caveats from the paper: The quantity of clinical and demographic metadata differed by source and by participant and was supplied without curation.

TCRbeta CDR3 regions were amplified from genomic DNA by means of the immunoSEQ Assay, a bias-controlled multiplex PCR. The paper's data handling went like this. Nucleated cell counts per sample were estimated from amplification of reference gene primers within the assay. Sequence reads were collapsed and filtered to measure the absolute abundance of every unique TCRbeta CDR3 rearrangement. For each sample, productive Simpson clonality was calculated by taking the square root of Simpson's diversity index across productive rearrangements. Drawn from immuneACCESS, this table holds only the in-frame rearrangements with V and J called that TCRdb kept. Clones are partly lost; checked studies trace under half to an unresolved V gene and leave the rest unexplained. Clone size and the V and J calls come from that table; the DNA yielded D and trimming. Across this sample there are 310,000 or so clones, with 70% to 90% seen only once. The ten largest clones represent over 8% of the sample.

V is shortened by 4 bases, J by 10 bases, and the region joining them spans 11 bases. Via the germline V gene, CDR1 is SNHLY and CDR2 FYNNEI. The CDR3 has 13 amino acids, counting the end cysteine and phenylalanine. Here the CDR3 DNA is all that survives: 39 bases in frame from base 1. In the prospective study, participants were roughly 18 to 100 years old, resided in 24 geographic areas of the United States, and were enrolled through a virtual design. In the prospective study, cohorts were assigned on the basis of participant-reported clinical history obtained from a screening survey and a study questionnaire. Recovered participants in ImmuneRACE Cohort 3 were defined by two consecutive negative NP/OP PCR tests, clearance by a healthcare professional, or resolution of symptoms. Each participant in the prospective study had whole blood, serum and a nasopharyngeal or oropharyngeal swab collected by mobile phlebotomists. Additional blood draws and questionnaires over an approximately 2-month period could optionally be provided by prospective study participants. Before DNA extraction, blood samples from the prospective study were shipped at room temperature or frozen.

Worth noting for this clone: The clone's antigen remains unknown. Base qualities were left out, and no much larger clone turns up one base away.

What was sequenced was PBMCs or T cells enriched from blood (not recorded which). The rearrangement joined TRBV2 to TRBJ1-6; the D segment could be TRBD1, given 6 matching bases. The sequence was obtained from a woman in her thirties or forties who had recovered from COVID-19. The nucleotides read TGTGCCAGCAGTGTCGGAAGGGGGTCACCCCTCCACTTT. It codes for CASSVGRGSPLHF.